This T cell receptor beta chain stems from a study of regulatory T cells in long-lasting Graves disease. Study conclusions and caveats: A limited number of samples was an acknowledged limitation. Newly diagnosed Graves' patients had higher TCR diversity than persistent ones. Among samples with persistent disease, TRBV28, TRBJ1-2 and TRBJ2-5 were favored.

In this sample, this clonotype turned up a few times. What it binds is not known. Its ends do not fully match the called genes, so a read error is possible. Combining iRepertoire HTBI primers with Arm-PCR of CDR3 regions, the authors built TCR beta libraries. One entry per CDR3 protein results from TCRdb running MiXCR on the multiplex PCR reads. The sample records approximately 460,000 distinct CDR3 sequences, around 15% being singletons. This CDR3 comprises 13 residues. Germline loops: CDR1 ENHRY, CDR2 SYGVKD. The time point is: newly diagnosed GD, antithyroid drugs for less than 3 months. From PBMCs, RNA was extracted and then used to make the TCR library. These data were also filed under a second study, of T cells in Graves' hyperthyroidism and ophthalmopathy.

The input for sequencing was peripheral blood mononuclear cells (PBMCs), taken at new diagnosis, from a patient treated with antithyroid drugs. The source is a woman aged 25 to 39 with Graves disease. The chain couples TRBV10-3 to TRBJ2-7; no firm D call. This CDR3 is CAISFDGVGEQYF. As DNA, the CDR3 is TGTGCTATCAGTTTTGACGGAGTGGGCGAGCAGTACTTC.